The sequence of this T cell receptor beta chain was determined in a study of technical replicates of blood from several donors. A word on this clone: Other DNA sequences within the sample encode an identical CDR3.

Sequencing was performed with immunoSEQ multiplex PCR; in TCRdb, only in-frame clones are kept and a portion is missing. This sample carries about 80,000 clones, less than 98% of them seen once, and the ten largest clones take 0.18%. Germline CDR1 MDHEN, CDR2 SYDVKM. V lost 6 bases to trimming and J lost 0 bases; unmatched junction nucleotides: 3. The CDR3 is 15 residues long. The TCR was taken from a human donor in good health. The rearrangement links TRBV28 to TRBJ1-3; 9 nucleotides line up with TRBD1. Sample: T cells isolated from PBMCs. The chain's CDR3 is CASSLQGASGNTIYF. The CDR3, as DNA: TGTGCCAGCAGCCTACAGGGGGCCTCTGGAAACACCATATATTTT.